These 29 T cell receptor beta chains were all obtained from the same sample, sequenced in a study of blood T cell repertoires in COVID-19. The table came from immunoSEQ multiplex PCR; TCRdb's copy has only in-frame clones and leaves some out. The table has just over 300,000 clones, 85% to 90% seen once. Specimen: PBMCs or T cells enriched from blood (not recorded which). Receptor source: a man aged 25 to 45 who had recovered from COVID-19.

This chain uses TRBV7-2 with TRBJ2-3, with a weak D call TRBD1 (6 bases). Deletions cut 8 bases from V and 0 bases from J, with 21 bases between. Germline V CDR1 and CDR2: SGHTA, FQGNSA. This CDR3 has 17 amino acids. CDR3 nucleotide sequence: TGTGCCAGCTGGGTGAGAGGGGGAGCAACTAGCACAGATACGCAGTATTTT. Protein sequence: CASWVRGGATSTDTQYF.

The genes are TRBV3-1 (or the pseudogene TRBV3-2) and TRBJ2-1; D is undetermined. Germline assignment: CDR1 LGHDT and CDR2 YNNKEL (reference sequence). The CDR3 extends over 16 amino acids. V shed 4 bases and J shed 0 bases, with 13 bases lying between them. CDR3 in amino acids: CASSPSYISSYNEQFF. CDR3 DNA sequence: TGTGCCAGCAGCCCCTCTTATATCTCCTCCTACAATGAGCAGTTCTTC.

With regard to this clone: In the same sample, other DNA sequences code for this CDR3. The CDR3 sequence is CASSLVLAGSTDTQYF. DNA of the CDR3: TGCGCCAGCAGCTTGGTTCTAGCGGGTAGCACAGATACGCAGTATTTT. The rearrangement links TRBV5-1 to TRBJ2-3, with 8 bases fitting TRBD2. The V gene's germline CDR1 is SGHRS and CDR2 YFSETQ. This CDR3 has 16 residues. Germline trimming cut 0 bases from V and 0 bases from J; bases unmatched to any gene: 3.

This clone was counted between two and nine times. The chain employs TRBV19 and TRBJ1-6, with a possible D match to TRBD1 (5 bases). Germline V gene lookup returns CDR1 LNHDA and CDR2 SQIVND (reference sequence). V shed 8 bases and J shed 7 bases, with 15 bases lying between them. The CDR3 is made up of 14 amino acids. The CDR3 region is CASSVTGLNSPLHF. The CDR3 DNA reads TGTGCCAGTTCCGTAACAGGTCTGAATTCACCCCTCCACTTT.

V usage is TRBV6-1 and J usage is TRBJ1-3, with 8 bases identical to TRBD1. This CDR3 contains 14 residues. J was trimmed by 4 bases and V by 1 base; bases with no gene match: 0. Germline assignment: CDR1 MNHNS and CDR2 SASEGT. CDR3 sequence (DNA): TGTGCCAGCAGTGAAGGACAGGGGGGAAACACCATATATTTT. Its translation: CASSEGQGGNTIYF.

The V call is TRBV4-2, the J call TRBJ1-5; 8 bases line up with TRBD1. The CDR3 length is 15 residues. Germline V gene sequence: CDR1 LGHNA, CDR2 YNFKEQ. V lost 4 bases and J lost 6; bases outside the gene matches: 8. CDR3 bases: TGTGCCAGCAGCCCTCGGACAGGGTCGGGTCAGCCCCAGCATTTT. Encoded protein: CASSPRTGSGQPQHF.

This clone was seen only once. This rearrangement joins TRBV2 to TRBJ1-1; a possible D gene is TRBD1 (5 bases). With 4 bases removed from V and 4 bases from J, the gap between germline ends came to 13 bases. CDR1 is SNHLY and CDR2 is FYNNEI in the germline V gene. The CDR3 is 14 amino acids. In DNA, the CDR3 is TGTGCCAGCAGTGTTGGGGCGCGGGGCACTGAAGCTTTCTTT. Translating it yields CASSVGARGTEAFF.

The rearrangement joins TRBV7-6 to TRBJ2-2; 7 bases agree with TRBD2. The J segment lost 8 bases and the V segment lost 5 bases, leaving 11 bases of the junction unmatched. The length of the CDR3 is 15 residues. In germline, CDR1 is SGHVS, CDR2 FNYEAQ. CDR3 DNA sequence: TGTGCCAGCAGCCAGCGGGACCAGAGATTAGGGGAGCTGTTTTTT. Translated, it gives CASSQRDQRLGELFF.

This chain uses TRBV19 with TRBJ2-7; the match to TRBD1 covers 11 bases. CDR1 and CDR2 from the germline V gene are LNHDA and SQIVND (reference sequence). V dropped 10 bases and J dropped 3; count of bases not matched to a gene: 5. The CDR3 runs to 13 residues. CDR3 residues: CATAGQGGYEQYF. CDR3 coding DNA: TGTGCCACTGCGGGACAGGGGGGCTACGAGCAGTACTTC.

The chain recombines TRBV19 with TRBJ2-1; the D gene is possibly TRBD1 (5 bases). Germline values: CDR1 LNHDA, CDR2 SQIVND (reference sequence). CDR3 size: 13 residues. The germline V and J ends were trimmed by 1 base and 12 bases, with 13 bases remaining between them. CDR3 DNA sequence: TGTGCCAGTAGTATAGGTCAGGGTCCGCGGCAGTTCTTC. Its translation: CASSIGQGPRQFF.

The V call is TRBV5-1, the J call TRBJ1-6; D unclear. Germline CDR1 is SGHRS and CDR2 is YFSETQ. This CDR3 has 16 amino acids. Trimming pared 1 base from V and 3 bases from J, leaving 11 bases between. CDR3 coding DNA: TGCGCCAGCAGCTTGAGCGGGGTGCGCTATAATTCACCCCTCCACTTT. Translation: CASSLSGVRYNSPLHF.

About this clone itself: Other DNA sequences from this sample encode an identical CDR3 as well. The chain links TRBV5-1 to TRBJ2-1; D is uncertain. Germline V lookup: CDR1 SGHRS, CDR2 YFSETQ. There are 12 residues in the CDR3. The ends were cut back, 0 bases at V and 6 bases at J, with 4 bases in the middle. The CDR3 loop is CASSLGSNEQFF. CDR3 bases: TGCGCCAGCAGCTTGGGGAGCAATGAGCAGTTCTTC.

V gene TRBV6-5 combines with J gene TRBJ2-1, with 10 bases fitting TRBD2. V shed 5 bases, J shed 7 bases, and the junction held 5 bases outside the gene matches. This CDR3 has 14 amino acids. Germline V gives CDR1 MNHEY, CDR2 SVGAGI. CDR3: CASSLAGVRNEQFF. CDR3 DNA sequence: TGTGCCAGCAGTCTAGCGGGAGTGAGGAATGAGCAGTTCTTC.

The V call is TRBV5-6, the J call TRBJ1-5; D ambiguous. The germline V and J ends were trimmed by 1 base and 9 bases, with 8 bases remaining between them. CDR3 length equals 12 residues. Germline V gives CDR1 SGHDT, CDR2 YYEEEE. CDR3 bases: TGTGCCAGCAGCTTGCCCACCGGGCCCCAGCATTTT. This gives the protein CASSLPTGPQHF.

The chain employs TRBV19 and TRBJ2-1; 13 bases are shared with TRBD2. After removal of 5 bases from V and 8 bases from J, the junction contained 15 bases not matched to a gene. Looked up from germline, CDR1 is LNHDA and CDR2 is SQIVND (reference sequence). This CDR3 contains 18 residues. CDR3 loop: CASSSWTSGSLLGDEQFF. The CDR3, as DNA: TGTGCCAGTAGTTCGTGGACTAGCGGGAGCCTCTTGGGTGATGAGCAGTTCTTC.

The V gene is TRBV6-5, the J gene TRBJ1-1, with D possibly being TRBD1 (6 bases). Germline CDR1 reads MNHEY; CDR2 reads SVGAGI. Trimming stripped 6 bases from V and 1 base from J, with 15 bases between. This CDR3 has 15 residues. Here the CDR3 reads CASRAARGPNTEAFF. The CDR3 nucleotides read TGTGCCAGCAGAGCCGCCAGGGGTCCGAACACTGAAGCTTTCTTT.

The rearrangement joins TRBV10-2 to TRBJ1-1, with D unresolved. Germline V gene lookup returns CDR1 WSHSY and CDR2 SAAADI. The CDR3 spans 12 residues. V was pared by 5 bases and J by 1 base, with 5 bases between. The CDR3 reads CASSLRNTEAFF. The CDR3 DNA is TGCGCCAGCAGTCTCAGGAACACTGAAGCTTTCTTT.

The genes are TRBV30 and TRBJ1-1; D uncertain. This CDR3 has 14 residues. V shed 4 bases and J shed 0 bases, with 12 bases lying between them. Germline V CDR1 and CDR2: GTSNPN, SVGIG (reference sequence). CDR3 nucleotides: TGTGCCTGGAACGGCGAACAGCTGAACACTGAAGCTTTCTTT. It codes for CAWNGEQLNTEAFF.

V is TRBV30 and J is TRBJ2-4, with 8 bases fitting TRBD1. This CDR3 spans 12 amino acids. With 5 bases clipped from V and 12 bases from J, the junction kept 9 bases outside the gene matches. Germline CDR1 GTSNPN, CDR2 SVGIG (reference sequence). DNA of the CDR3: TGTGCCTGGGCCCCCCGGACAGGGCATCAGTACTTC. This gives the protein CAWAPRTGHQYF.

The chain couples TRBV6-5 to TRBJ1-4; D not certain. In germline, CDR1 is MNHEY, CDR2 SVGAGI. The CDR3 runs 14 residues. V lost 2 bases, J lost 2 bases, and 6 bases lay in between. CDR3 region: CASSYGPTNEKLFF. CDR3 DNA: TGTGCCAGCAGTTACGGCCCGACTAATGAAAAACTGTTTTTT.

The chain uses TRBV4-1 and TRBJ2-1, with 8 bases that match TRBD1. The germline CDR1 and CDR2 sequences are MGHRA and YSYEKL. V dropped 4 bases and J dropped 7; count of bases not matched to a gene: 6. The CDR3 consists of 14 residues. CDR3 protein: CASSPQGEVNEQFF. In DNA form, the CDR3 reads TGCGCCAGCAGCCCACAGGGGGAGGTTAATGAGCAGTTCTTC.

The rearrangement joins TRBV5-1 to TRBJ2-3; 10 nucleotides match TRBD2. Germline CDR1 SGHRS, CDR2 YFSETQ. There are 16 residues in the CDR3. Trimming took 5 bases from V and 3 from J; bases not matched to a gene: 9. The CDR3 loop reads CASSLASSGGTDTQYF. Written as DNA, the CDR3 is TGCGCCAGCAGTCTCGCTTCTAGCGGGGGAACAGATACGCAGTATTTT.

This chain joins TRBV20-1 and TRBJ1-2; 7 positions agree with TRBD1. Germline CDR1 is DFQATT and CDR2 is SNEGSKA (reference sequence). This CDR3 region has 11 residues. As DNA, the CDR3 is TGCAGCGGACAGGTAGAATATGGCTACACCTTC. Its protein product is CSGQVEYGYTF.

The rearrangement links TRBV27 to TRBJ1-1; 7 bases match TRBD1. V shed 2 bases, J shed 4 bases, and the junction held 4 bases outside the gene matches. Germline V gene lookup returns CDR1 MNHEY and CDR2 SMNVEV (reference sequence). CDR3 length: 14 residues. The CDR3 is CASSLRGRFTEAFF. DNA of the CDR3: TGTGCCAGCAGTTTAAGGGGGCGGTTCACTGAAGCTTTCTTT.

The V gene is TRBV19, the J gene TRBJ2-7, with 10 nucleotides matching TRBD1. The trim removed 11 bases at V and 5 bases at J, leaving 9 bases unmatched. The CDR3 sequence is 13 residues long. The V gene's germline CDR1 is LNHDA and CDR2 SQIVND (reference sequence). DNA of the CDR3: TGTGCCGCAGGACAGGGGGTGAGGAACGAGCAGTACTTC. It encodes CAAGQGVRNEQYF.

This chain connects TRBV3-1 (or the pseudogene TRBV3-2) to TRBJ2-7; 7 nucleotides align to TRBD2. CDR3 length equals 15 residues. The V and J ends lost 1 base and 3 bases, in that order; junction bases with no gene match: 6. The germline V gene has CDR1 LGHDT and CDR2 YNNKEL (reference sequence). CDR3 loop: CASSQGRASGYEQYF. For the CDR3, the DNA is TGTGCCAGCAGCCAAGGTAGGGCTAGCGGCTACGAGCAGTACTTC.

This chain uses TRBV5-1 with TRBJ2-5; 7 bases align to TRBD1. This CDR3 is built from 15 residues. The germline gives CDR1 SGHRS, CDR2 YFSETQ. The V gene end was trimmed by 1 base and the J gene end by 5 bases; junction bases not matched to a gene: 8. The CDR3 bases are TGCGCCAGCAGCTTGTGGGGACAGAAGGAGGAGACCCAGTACTTC. The encoded protein is CASSLWGQKEETQYF.

J is TRBJ1-4 and V is TRBV12-3 or TRBV12-4, with D perhaps matching TRBD1 (5 bases). V shed 10 bases and J shed 0 bases, with 9 bases lying between them. The CDR3 runs 13 residues. The CDR3 sequence: CATRTPTNEKLFF. In nucleotides, the CDR3 is TGTGCCACAAGGACACCAACTAATGAAAAACTGTTTTTT.

V usage is TRBV2 and J usage is TRBJ2-7, with TRBD2 identical over 9 bases. The V gene end was trimmed by 8 bases and the J gene end by 3 bases; junction bases not matched to a gene: 11. Germline assignment: CDR1 SNHLY and CDR2 FYNNEI. The CDR3 runs to 15 residues. CDR3 nucleotides: TGTGCCAGCTTACCTTCCGGGACTAGCAGCTACGAGCAGTACTTC. It specifies CASLPSGTSSYEQYF. Complete variable domain (other parts from reference TRBV2 and TRBJ2-7): EPEVTQTPSHQVTQMGQEVILRCVPISNHLYFYWYRQILGQKVEFLVSFYNNEISEKSEIFDDQFSVERPDGSNFTLKIRSTKLEDSAMYFCASLPSGTSSYEQYFGPGTRLTVT.